The 28 T cell receptor beta chains in this list originate from one sample, sequenced in a study of CD8 T cells in Susac syndrome. The authors reverse transcribed about 0.5 to 1 ug RNA with random hexamers. TCRdb independently ran MiXCR on the immunoSEQ multiplex PCR reads; one entry per CDR3 protein. This table has about 94,000 distinct CDR3 sequences, about 94% appearing once. Sequencing was done on a sample of CD4+ T cells from PBMCs. The receptor source for this set is a human donor with Susac syndrome.

V usage is TRBV5-1 and J usage is TRBJ1-5; a weak D match, TRBD1 (6 bases). The CDR3 sequence is 15 residues long. Germline values: CDR1 SGHRS, CDR2 YFSETQ. The V end lost 5 bases, the J end lost 1 base, and 13 bases lay between the germline ends. The CDR3: CASSPGTSSNQPQHF. The CDR3 bases are TGCGCCAGCAGTCCCGGGACATCGAGCAATCAGCCCCAGCATTTT.

The chain carries TRBV5-1 and TRBJ2-3; 12 nucleotides align to TRBD2. The CDR3 is 16 residues long. CDR1 is SGHRS, CDR2 YFSETQ, per germline. The V segment lost 0 bases and the J segment 2 bases; nucleotides outside the gene matches: 1. The chain's CDR3 is CASSLGLAGDTDTQYF. In nucleotides, the CDR3 is TGCGCCAGCAGCTTGGGACTAGCGGGGGACACAGATACGCAGTATTTT.

This clonotype occurred a few times. The V gene is TRBV4-1, the J gene TRBJ2-7; D is uncertain. V was pared by 0 bases and J by 0 bases, with 9 bases between. The CDR3 covers 15 residues. Germline V gives CDR1 MGHRA, CDR2 YSYEKL. CDR3 DNA sequence: TGCGCCAGCAGCCAAGAAAGGGTCAGCTCCTACGAGCAGTACTTC. It codes for CASSQERVSSYEQYF.

The chain has TRBV29-1 and TRBJ1-2; no reliable D call. V was trimmed by 4 bases and J by 6 bases, leaving 9 bases between them. Germline V gene data show CDR1 as SQVTM and CDR2 as ANQGSEA. The CDR3 consists of 11 residues. The DNA for the CDR3 is TGCAGCGTTGGGGCACGGGATGGCTACACCTTC. Protein sequence: CSVGARDGYTF.

The CDR3 DNA reads TGTGCCTGGAGTTACTGGTCGGGGGGGCCTCTTCTGGCAGATACGCAGTATTTT. It translates to CAWSYWSGGPLLADTQYF. V is TRBV30 and J is TRBJ2-3, with 8 nucleotides matching TRBD2. Germline trimming cut 2 bases from V and 4 bases from J; bases unmatched to any gene: 17. Germline V gene lookup returns CDR1 GTSNPN and CDR2 SVGIG (reference sequence). The CDR3 totals 18 residues.

This sequence joins TRBV20-1 and TRBJ2-5, with 9 bases fitting TRBD2. The CDR3 is 15 amino acids. V lost 3 bases and J lost 3; bases outside the gene matches: 8. Germline V CDR1 and CDR2: DFQATT, SNEGSKA (reference sequence). CDR3 DNA: TGCAGTGCTAGGGCGGCTAGCGGGACCGAAGAGACCCAGTACTTC. This translates into CSARAASGTEETQYF.

This clonotype has just one count. The CDR3 loop reads CASSVDLGTNEKLFF. Written as DNA, the CDR3 is TGTGCCAGCAGCGTAGATCTGGGGACTAATGAAAAACTGTTTTTT. V and J are TRBV9 and TRBJ1-4; D gene unclear. The germline V gene has CDR1 SGDLS and CDR2 YYNGEE. Deletions cut 0 bases from V and 2 bases from J, with 8 bases between. The CDR3 loop spans 15 amino acids. The complete variable domain, with remaining parts taken from reference TRBV9 and TRBJ1-4, reads DSGVTQTPKHLITATGQRVTLRCSPRSGDLSVYWYQQSLDQGLQFLIQYYNGEERAKGNILERFSAQQFPDLHSELNLSSLELGDSALYFCASSVDLGTNEKLFFGSGTQLSVL.

The V and J genes are TRBV11-2 and TRBJ1-1; maybe TRBD1 (5 bases). Trimming left V 5 bases short and J 1 base short, with 11 bases between. Per germline, CDR1 SGHAT and CDR2 FQNNGV. The CDR3 is 14 residues long. In nucleotides, the CDR3 is TGTGCCAGCAGCCCGGTAGGGGCGAACACTGAAGCTTTCTTT. This encodes CASSPVGANTEAFF.

The chain carries TRBV12-3 or TRBV12-4 and TRBJ2-5, with no clear D. The V end lost 5 bases, the J end lost 4 bases, and 2 bases lay between the germline ends. The CDR3 has 10 amino acids. The CDR3 region has the DNA TGTGCCAGCAGTCTAGAGACCCAGTACTTC. Translation: CASSLETQYF.

The chain links TRBV15 to TRBJ2-3; D might be TRBD2 (6 bases). V was trimmed by 0 bases and J by 4 bases, leaving 11 bases between them. The CDR3 spans 15 residues. Per germline, CDR1 LNHNV and CDR2 YYDKDF (reference sequence). For the CDR3, the DNA is TGTGCCACCAGCAGAGAGCGGGGAAGTGCAGATACGCAGTATTTT. Amino acid sequence: CATSRERGSADTQYF.

This sequence joins TRBV6-2 or TRBV6-3 and TRBJ1-5; perhaps TRBD1 as D (5 bases). Trimming removed 10 bases at V and 4 bases at J, with 17 bases between. CDR1 is MNHEY and CDR2 is SVGEGT in the germline V gene. The CDR3 loop spans 14 amino acids. CDR3: CATGDSYPNQPQHF. As DNA, the CDR3 is TGTGCCACCGGTGACAGCTACCCTAATCAGCCCCAGCATTTT.

This clonotype came up once. The CDR3 coding sequence is TGTGCCAGCTCACCACAACCGGGGATGCACGACCGCGAGCAGTACTTC. Amino acids: CASSPQPGMHDREQYF. V and J are TRBV18 and TRBJ2-7; D is possibly TRBD2 (5 bases). The CDR3 has 16 residues. Germline CDR1 reads KGHSH; CDR2 reads LQKENI. V dropped 1 base and J dropped 6 bases, with 19 bases sitting between them.

The gene calls are TRBV12-3 or TRBV12-4 and TRBJ2-5; D ambiguous. This CDR3 has 14 residues. V was pared by 5 bases and J by 2 bases, with 12 bases between. The CDR3 is CASSRAVGQETQYF. The CDR3 DNA reads as TGTGCCAGCAGTCGCGCGGTGGGGCAAGAGACCCAGTACTTC.

V and J are TRBV19 and TRBJ2-7; a possible D gene is TRBD2 (5 bases). V was pared by 4 bases and J by 5 bases, with 18 bases between. This CDR3 comprises 15 residues. Germline V gives CDR1 LNHDA, CDR2 SQIVND (reference sequence). For the CDR3, the DNA is TGTGCCAGTAGTAAAGCCCGGCGGGCCATCGACGAGCAGTACTTC. Its protein product is CASSKARRAIDEQYF.

In this sample, this clonotype turned up once. The genes are TRBV30 and TRBJ1-1, with 8 bases that match TRBD1. V trimming: 2 bases; J trimming: 0 bases; junction bases outside the gene matches: 2. Germline values: CDR1 GTSNPN, CDR2 SVGIG (reference sequence). The CDR3 has 14 residues. CDR3 sequence: CAWSRTGMNTEAFF. Here the CDR3 DNA reads TGTGCCTGGAGTAGGACAGGGATGAACACTGAAGCTTTCTTT.

The chain uses TRBV9 and TRBJ2-1; no clear D gene. The CDR3 consists of 12 residues. V lost 2 bases and J 15 bases, leaving 15 bases between the germline ends. The germline V gene encodes CDR1 SGDLS and CDR2 YYNGEE. CDR3 sequence: CASSVVTGPPFF. CDR3 DNA sequence: TGTGCCAGCAGCGTCGTGACGGGCCCCCCGTTCTTC.

V usage is TRBV7-9 and J usage is TRBJ1-4; D is undetermined. Trimming removed 4 bases from V and 6 bases from J, with 15 bases in between. This CDR3 region has 15 residues. Germline lookup yields CDR1 SEHNR and CDR2 FQNEAQ (reference sequence). CDR3 coding DNA: TGTGCCAGCAGCTCCGGACTTCGAAGTCATGAAAAACTGTTTTTT. The encoded protein is CASSSGLRSHEKLFF. Full variable domain (outside the CDR3, taken from reference TRBV7-9 and TRBJ1-4): DTGVSQNPRHKITKRGQNVTFRCDPISEHNRLYWYRQTLGQGPEFLTYFQNEAQLEKSRLLSDRFSAERPKGSFSTLEIQRTEQGDSAMYLCASSSGLRSHEKLFFGSGTQLSVL.

The rearrangement uses TRBV7-8 and TRBJ1-3; possible D gene TRBD1, 5 bases. V dropped 5 bases and J dropped 3 bases, with 14 bases sitting between them. Germline CDR1 reads SGHVS; CDR2 reads FQNEAQ. The CDR3 contains 15 residues. CDR3: CASSPSRGGGNTIYF. DNA of the CDR3: TGTGCCAGCAGCCCTTCGAGGGGAGGTGGAAACACCATATATTTT.

This chain links TRBV29-1 with TRBJ2-7; D not resolved. The CDR3 loop spans 11 amino acids. Trimming pared 4 bases from V and 4 bases from J, leaving 8 bases between. Germline CDR1 SQVTM, CDR2 ANQGSEA. CDR3 nucleotides: TGCAGCGTTGGCAATGGTTACGAGCAGTACTTC. Protein product: CSVGNGYEQYF.

V is TRBV4-1 and J is TRBJ2-5; D may be TRBD1 or TRBD2 (5 bases each). The ends were cut back, 4 bases at V and 5 bases at J, with 17 bases in the middle. The CDR3 length is 15 residues. CDR1 is MGHRA and CDR2 is YSYEKL in the germline V gene. Here the CDR3 reads CASSRRLGTEETQYF. In DNA, the CDR3 is TGCGCCAGCAGCCGCAGGCTAGGGACGGAGGAGACCCAGTACTTC.

The chain uses TRBV29-1 and TRBJ1-1; no clear D gene. CDR1 and CDR2 from the germline V gene are SQVTM and ANQGSEA. The CDR3 covers 10 residues. V was pared by 4 bases and J by 5 bases, with 5 bases between. In DNA, the CDR3 is TGCAGCGTTGGGGGAACTGAAGCTTTCTTT. This gives the protein CSVGGTEAFF.

The chain links TRBV7-2 to TRBJ1-5; TRBD1 matches at 9 bases. The ends lost 6 bases at V and 7 bases at J; junction bases unmatched: 7. CDR3 size: 14 residues. Germline lookup yields CDR1 SGHTA and CDR2 FQGNSA. The CDR3: CASSRQGVDQPQHF. Here the CDR3 DNA reads TGTGCCAGCAGTCGACAGGGGGTCGACCAGCCCCAGCATTTT.

The chain is built from TRBV7-9 and TRBJ1-5, with D tentatively TRBD1 (6 bases). The CDR3 runs 17 residues. CDR1 SEHNR and CDR2 FQNEAQ come from the germline V gene (reference sequence). Trimming took off 2 bases at V and 1 base at J, with 15 bases between the two ends. The CDR3 nucleotides read TGTGCCAGCAGCTTAAGCTCAGGGGCGGGGAGCAATCAGCCCCAGCATTTT. This codes for CASSLSSGAGSNQPQHF.

This clonotype was seen once. Here the CDR3 DNA reads TGTGCCAGCAGCGTAGGGCCAGCCGGCAATCAGCCCCAGCATTTT. This sequence encodes CASSVGPAGNQPQHF. The chain employs TRBV9 and TRBJ1-5; D gene uncertain. This CDR3 is 15 amino acids long. The ends were cut back, 0 bases at V and 2 bases at J, with 9 bases in the middle. The germline CDR1 and CDR2 sequences are SGDLS and YYNGEE.

The rearrangement joins TRBV2 to TRBJ2-1; 8 nucleotides line up with TRBD2. CDR1 is SNHLY, CDR2 FYNNEI, per germline. The J segment lost 2 bases and the V segment lost 6 bases, leaving 3 bases of the junction unmatched. The CDR3 is made up of 14 amino acids. The CDR3 region has the DNA TGTGCCAGCAGGCTCGGGGGGGCCTACAATGAGCAGTTCTTC. This gives the protein CASRLGGAYNEQFF. The full variable domain, completed using reference TRBV2 and TRBJ2-1, is EPEVTQTPSHQVTQMGQEVILRCVPISNHLYFYWYRQILGQKVEFLVSFYNNEISEKSEIFDDQFSVERPDGSNFTLKIRSTKLEDSAMYFCASRLGGAYNEQFFGPGTRLTVL.

The chain couples TRBV3-1 to TRBJ1-1; possible D gene TRBD1, 5 bases. Trimming took 3 bases from V and 4 from J, leaving 15 bases between them. The CDR3 spans 15 residues. Germline CDR1 and CDR2: LGHDT and YNNKEL (reference sequence). This chain's CDR3 is CASSHRGGASTEAFF. The CDR3 bases are TGTGCCAGCAGCCACAGAGGAGGGGCCAGCACTGAAGCTTTCTTT.

The V gene is TRBV29-1, the J gene TRBJ1-1; 7 bases agree with TRBD1. Germline CDR1 SQVTM, CDR2 ANQGSEA. V shed 5 bases, J shed 1 base, and the junction held 1 base outside the gene matches. The CDR3 extends over 12 amino acids. The CDR3 here is CSVHRGNTEAFF. CDR3 nucleotides: TGCAGCGTTCACAGGGGGAACACTGAAGCTTTCTTT.

The chain employs TRBV2 and TRBJ2-1, with D unresolved. The CDR3 is 11 residues long. Looked up from germline, CDR1 is SNHLY and CDR2 is FYNNEI. The germline V and J ends were trimmed by 0 bases and 13 bases, with 7 bases remaining between them. CDR3 nucleotide sequence: TGTGCCAGCAGTGAAGCGCCACCACAGTTCTTC. It encodes CASSEAPPQFF.